The clone carrying this T cell receptor (beta chain) showed up just a few times. No antigen is known for it. Other nucleotide sequences from this sample produce the same CDR3. Trimming removed 2 bases from V and 2 bases from J; junction bases left unmatched: 2. The CDR3 spans 15 residues. Germline V gene sequence: CDR1 MDHEN, CDR2 SYDVKM. This record belongs to a study of cytomegalovirus exposure and HLA in healthy donors. Whole-study results and caveats: Analyses of presence and absence presupposed an approximately uniform sequencing depth across donors. The study labeled 164 TCR beta chains cytomegalovirus-associated.

Though probably carrying unrecorded immune exposures, donors were nominally healthy at sampling. The PCR contained 60 Vbeta and 13 Jbeta primers. Data came from immunoSEQ multiplex PCR; TCRdb stores just in-frame clones and leaves some out. The sample lists roughly 100,000 clones, about 80% occurring once. The chain uses TRBV28 and TRBJ1-5, with 8 nucleotides matching TRBD1. Sample: PBMCs. This receptor was identified in a man between 18 and 29 years old in good health and CMV-seropositive. Here the CDR3 reads CASSLGQGGNQPQHF. DNA for the CDR3: TGTGCCAGCAGTTTAGGACAGGGTGGCAATCAGCCCCAGCATTTT.